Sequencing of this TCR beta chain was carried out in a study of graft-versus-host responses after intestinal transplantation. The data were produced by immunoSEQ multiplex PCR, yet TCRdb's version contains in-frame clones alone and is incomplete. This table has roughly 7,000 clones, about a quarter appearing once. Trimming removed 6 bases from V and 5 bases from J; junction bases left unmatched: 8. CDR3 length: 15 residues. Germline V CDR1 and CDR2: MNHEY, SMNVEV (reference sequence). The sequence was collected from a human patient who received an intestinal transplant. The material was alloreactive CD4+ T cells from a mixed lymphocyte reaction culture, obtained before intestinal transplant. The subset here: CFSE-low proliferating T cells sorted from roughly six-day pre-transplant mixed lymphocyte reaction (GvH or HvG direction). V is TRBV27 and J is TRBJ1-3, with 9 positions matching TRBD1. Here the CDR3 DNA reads TGTGCCAGCAGGGTTACAGGACAGGGGAGAAACACCATATATTTT. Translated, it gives CASRVTGQGRNTIYF.